The 29 T cell receptor beta chains given below trace back to one sample, sequenced in a study of cytomegalovirus exposure and HLA in healthy donors (dated by TCRdb to 2015 to 2018). To prepare the library, the immunoSEQ multiplex PCR assay was applied. For the multiplex PCR, a mixture combining 60 forward primers for TCR Vbeta segments and 13 reverse primers for TCR Jbeta segments was used. TCRdb re-hosts the immuneACCESS table, in-frame sequences only. Its copies lack some clones; in the studies checked, an unresolved V gene accounts for under half of them, and the cause for the rest is not known. This sample is represented by about 60,000 clones; approximately 70% of them were singletons. Of the sample, 5.4% is held by the ten largest clones. Sequencing was done on a sample of PBMCs. The receptors originated from a man aged 45-65 years in good health and CMV-seronegative.

Only a few counts were recorded for this clone. This chain connects TRBV5-4 to TRBJ2-3; 10 bases agree with TRBD2. CDR3 length equals 14 residues. Per the germline V gene, CDR1 is SGHNT and CDR2 is YYREEE (reference sequence). The trim removed 5 bases at V and 4 bases at J, leaving 4 bases unmatched. This CDR3 is CASRSGGAPDTQYF. CDR3 in DNA: TGTGCCAGCAGAAGCGGGGGGGCCCCAGATACGCAGTATTTT.

The gene calls are TRBV9 and TRBJ2-7; a weak D match, TRBD2 (7 bases). Germline CDR1 SGDLS, CDR2 YYNGEE. This CDR3 is 16 amino acids long. V lost 4 bases and J lost 2, with 19 bases in between. The CDR3 region has the DNA TGTGCCAGCAGCACCCAGCTAGGGGGGGGACCCTACGAGCAGTACTTC. Translating gives CASSTQLGGGPYEQYF.

V and J are TRBV10-3 and TRBJ1-1; 9 nucleotides line up with TRBD1. This CDR3 has 16 residues. Germline V gives CDR1 ENHRY, CDR2 SYGVKD. J gave up 3 bases and V 2 bases, and 7 bases lay outside the gene matches. The CDR3 spells CAISEITGGIDTEAFF. Written as DNA, the CDR3 is TGTGCCATCAGTGAGATAACAGGGGGCATCGACACTGAAGCTTTCTTT.

Note on this clone: Only one base separates this from a far larger clonotype, so it likely reflects a read error. The chain joins TRBV30 to TRBJ2-3; 7 nucleotides agree with TRBD1. This CDR3 has 15 amino acids. Germline V gives CDR1 GTSNPN, CDR2 SVGIG (reference sequence). The CDR3 coding sequence is TGTGCCTGGGGTGCAACAGGGGATAGCAAAGATACGCAGTATTTT. This codes for CAWGATGDSKDTQYF.

The chain recombines TRBV9 with TRBJ1-2; D gene uncertain. The V gene's germline CDR1 is SGDLS and CDR2 YYNGEE. Trimming shortened V by 0 bases and J by 6 bases, and 9 bases separated the two germline ends. The CDR3 runs 13 residues. CDR3 bases: TGTGCCAGCAGCGTAGGGAGGGAGGATGGCTACACCTTC. Translation: CASSVGREDGYTF. Drawing the rest from reference TRBV9 and TRBJ1-2, the complete variable domain is DSGVTQTPKHLITATGQRVTLRCSPRSGDLSVYWYQQSLDQGLQFLIQYYNGEERAKGNILERFSAQQFPDLHSELNLSSLELGDSALYFCASSVGREDGYTFGSGTRLTVV.

V and J are TRBV19 and TRBJ1-3; weak D call: TRBD1 (6 bases). Trimming cost V 7 bases and J 4 bases, with 14 bases left between them. CDR1 and CDR2 from the germline V gene are LNHDA and SQIVND (reference sequence). The CDR3 runs 14 residues. CDR3 region: CASTATGNGNTIYF. CDR3 bases: TGTGCCAGTACCGCTACAGGGAACGGAAACACCATATATTTT. Full variable domain (outside the CDR3, taken from reference TRBV19 and TRBJ1-3): DGGITQSPKYLFRKEGQNVTLSCEQNLNHDAMYWYRQDPGQGLRLIYYSQIVNDFQKGDIAEGYSVSREKKESFPLTVTSAQKNPTAFYLCASTATGNGNTIYFGEGSWLTVV.

The chain uses TRBV11-1 and TRBJ2-5, with D possibly matching TRBD1 (8 bases). CDR1 and CDR2 from the germline V gene are SGHAT and FQDESV (reference sequence). The V end lost 1 base, the J end lost 7 bases, and 19 bases lay between the germline ends. The CDR3 length is 16 residues. The CDR3 DNA sequence: TGTGCCAGCAGCTTAGACCTACAGGGGGTAGCGGGGACCCAGTACTTC. Translating it yields CASSLDLQGVAGTQYF. The full variable domain, rest sourced from reference TRBV11-1 and TRBJ2-5, is EAEVAQSPRYKITEKSQAVAFWCDPISGHATLYWYRQILGQGPELLVQFQDESVVDDSQLPKDRFSAERLKGVDSTLKIQPAELGDSAMYLCASSLDLQGVAGTQYFGPGTRLLVL.

This chain links TRBV7-2 with TRBJ1-1, with D tentatively TRBD1 (6 bases). V lost 5 bases and J lost 1, with 26 bases in between. The germline V gene encodes CDR1 SGHTA and CDR2 FQGNSA. CDR3 size: 19 residues. The CDR3, as DNA: TGTGCCAGCAGCCGTACAGGAGCAGGGGCACTAAAGGCGAACACTGAAGCTTTCTTT. Its protein product is CASSRTGAGALKANTEAFF.

The chain joins TRBV7-9 to TRBJ1-2, with D possibly matching TRBD1 (5 bases). The CDR3 covers 15 residues. V shed 1 base and J shed 5 bases, with 14 bases lying between them. Germline-derived CDR1 and CDR2 are SEHNR and FQNEAQ (reference sequence). This chain's CDR3 is CASSLVPRGGYGYTF. CDR3 DNA: TGTGCCAGCAGCTTAGTCCCACGGGGGGGTTATGGCTACACCTTC.

As DNA, the CDR3 is TGTGCCAGCAGCCGGACAGGGCTTAATCAGCCCCAGCATTTT. This translates into CASSRTGLNQPQHF. The rearrangement joins TRBV25-1 to TRBJ1-5; 8 bases match TRBD1. V was clipped by 6 bases and J by 4 bases; unmatched bases: 5. The CDR3 sequence is 14 residues long. Germline values: CDR1 MGHDK, CDR2 SYGVNS.

Notes on this clone: The germline gene is not matched at one end of the junction; a read error may be the cause. The V call is TRBV5-5, the J call TRBJ1-1; D ambiguous. The CDR3 totals 16 residues. Germline CDR1 reads SGHKS; CDR2 reads YYEKEE (reference sequence). The CDR3 bases are TGTGCCAGCAGTTTGGATGCCGGCGGGGTGGGGACTGAAGCTTTCTTT. Its protein is CASSLDAGGVGTEAFF.

This clone was seen a handful of times. The rearrangement joins TRBV9 to TRBJ1-4; the D is unclear. Germline lookup yields CDR1 SGDLS and CDR2 YYNGEE. Deletions cut 3 bases from V and 0 bases from J, with 3 bases between. This CDR3 is 13 amino acids long. This CDR3 reads CASSASTNEKLFF. The DNA for the CDR3 is TGTGCCAGCAGCGCGTCAACTAATGAAAAACTGTTTTTT. Filled out from reference TRBV9 and TRBJ1-4, the complete variable domain reads DSGVTQTPKHLITATGQRVTLRCSPRSGDLSVYWYQQSLDQGLQFLIQYYNGEERAKGNILERFSAQQFPDLHSELNLSSLELGDSALYFCASSASTNEKLFFGSGTQLSVL.

V is TRBV28 and J is TRBJ1-5; no clear D. Trimming removed 4 bases at V and 2 bases at J, with 3 bases between. Germline V lookup: CDR1 MDHEN, CDR2 SYDVKM. This CDR3 contains 12 residues. The chain's CDR3 is CASSSGNQPQHF. CDR3 DNA: TGTGCCAGCAGTTCCGGCAATCAGCCCCAGCATTTT. Complete variable domain (other parts from reference TRBV28 and TRBJ1-5): DVKVTQSSRYLVKRTGEKVFLECVQDMDHENMFWYRQDPGLGLRLIYFSYDVKMKEKGDIPEGYSVSREKKERFSLILESASTNQTSMYLCASSSGNQPQHFGDGTRLSIL.

J is TRBJ2-3 and V is TRBV10-3; possible D gene TRBD2, 5 bases. The V gene lost 0 bases and the J gene lost 0 bases, with 19 bases spanning the gap. CDR3 length equals 19 residues. The germline V gene encodes CDR1 ENHRY and CDR2 SYGVKD. The CDR3 DNA is TGTGCCATCAGTGAGTCGAACCCTCGGGGAGCGGTTAGCACAGATACGCAGTATTTT. It yields the protein CAISESNPRGAVSTDTQYF.

V is TRBV19 and J is TRBJ2-2, with 8 bases that match TRBD1. V trimming: 3 bases; J trimming: 8 bases; junction bases outside the gene matches: 5. The CDR3 spans 14 residues. The germline V gene has CDR1 LNHDA and CDR2 SQIVND (reference sequence). In DNA form, the CDR3 reads TGTGCCAGTAGTATCTCGGACAGGGTAGGGGAGCTGTTTTTT. Protein product: CASSISDRVGELFF.

The genes are TRBV30 and TRBJ1-3, with a weak D call TRBD1 (5 bases). Trimming pared 8 bases from V and 3 bases from J, leaving 17 bases between. This CDR3 is 14 amino acids long. Germline V gives CDR1 GTSNPN, CDR2 SVGIG (reference sequence). The CDR3 DNA sequence: TGTGCCGGCTTGACGCAGGGAGGTGGAAACACCATATATTTT. Amino acids: CAGLTQGGGNTIYF. Combining the CDR3 with reference TRBV30 and TRBJ1-3 gives the whole variable domain SQTIHQWPATLVQPVGSPLSLECTVEGTSNPNLYWYRQAAGRGLQLLFYSVGIGQISSEVPQNLSASRPQDRQFILSSKKLLLSDSGFYLCAGLTQGGGNTIYFGEGSWLTVV.

This clone was detected only a few times. The chain recombines TRBV10-1 with TRBJ2-5, with a weak D call TRBD1 (5 bases). With 4 bases removed from V and 0 bases from J, the gap between germline ends came to 6 bases. Germline V lookup: CDR1 WNHNN, CDR2 SYGVQD (reference sequence). This CDR3 has 13 amino acids. The chain's CDR3 is CASSGQYQETQYF. CDR3 coding DNA: TGCGCCAGCAGTGGACAGTACCAAGAGACCCAGTACTTC.

The rearrangement uses TRBV5-4 and TRBJ2-3, with D uncertain. The V and J ends lost 2 bases and 2 bases respectively, with 12 bases between them. The germline V gene has CDR1 SGHNT and CDR2 YYREEE (reference sequence). The CDR3 loop spans 15 amino acids. The chain's CDR3 is CASSLKKPFTDTQYF. For the CDR3, the DNA is TGTGCCAGCAGCTTAAAGAAGCCATTCACAGATACGCAGTATTTT.

The gene calls are TRBV9 and TRBJ1-1, with no clear D. V gave up 1 base and J gave up 5 bases, with 9 bases separating them. Germline CDR1 and CDR2: SGDLS and YYNGEE. This CDR3 comprises 13 residues. The CDR3 spells CASSVFGGTEAFF. DNA of the CDR3: TGTGCCAGCAGCGTATTTGGCGGGACTGAAGCTTTCTTT.

The gene calls are TRBV15 and TRBJ1-5; TRBD1 matches 9 bases. Germline-derived CDR1 and CDR2 are LNHNV and YYDKDF (reference sequence). The CDR3 spans 15 residues. V trimming: 1 base; J trimming: 3 bases; junction bases outside the gene matches: 1. The CDR3 nucleotides read TGTGCCACCAGCAGAGGGACAGGGGTCAATCAGCCCCAGCATTTT. It yields the protein CATSRGTGVNQPQHF.

The chain employs TRBV29-1 and TRBJ1-1, with 10 nucleotides matching TRBD1. Germline V gives CDR1 SQVTM, CDR2 ANQGSEA. The CDR3 loop spans 13 amino acids. With 6 bases clipped from V and 4 bases from J, the junction kept 5 bases outside the gene matches. CDR3 loop: CSVGTGVSTEAFF. CDR3 bases: TGCAGCGTGGGGACAGGGGTAAGCACTGAAGCTTTCTTT.

The chain employs TRBV5-1 and TRBJ1-1; the D is unclear. V was cut by 0 bases and J by 4 bases, with 7 bases left in between. The germline V gene encodes CDR1 SGHRS and CDR2 YFSETQ. This CDR3 region has 13 residues. The CDR3 sequence is CASSLELTTEAFF. For the CDR3, the DNA is TGCGCCAGCAGCTTGGAGCTAACCACTGAAGCTTTCTTT.

The rearrangement joins TRBV7-8 to TRBJ1-4, with D maybe TRBD1 (5 bases). With 5 bases removed from V and 8 bases from J, the gap between germline ends came to 18 bases. Germline V gene data show CDR1 as SGHVS and CDR2 as FQNEAQ. CDR3 size: 15 residues. CDR3 DNA: TGTGCCAGCAGCATCCCTGCGGGGGGAGCGGAAAAACTGTTTTTT. It yields the protein CASSIPAGGAEKLFF.

The rearrangement links TRBV5-1 to TRBJ1-2; the D gene is possibly TRBD1 (5 bases). Germline V gene sequence: CDR1 SGHRS, CDR2 YFSETQ. Trimming left V 0 bases short and J 4 bases short, with 13 bases between. There are 15 residues in the CDR3. CDR3 residues: CASSLVTDSSYGYTF. CDR3 bases: TGCGCCAGCAGCTTGGTTACCGACAGCAGCTATGGCTACACCTTC.

The chain joins TRBV7-8 to TRBJ2-1; 8 nucleotides match TRBD1. The CDR3 length is 15 residues. Per the germline V gene, CDR1 is SGHVS and CDR2 is FQNEAQ. V was pared by 1 base and J by 6 bases, with 5 bases of the junction left unmatched. The CDR3 region is CASSLEGQGTNEQFF. The CDR3 nucleotides are TGTGCCAGCAGCTTAGAAGGACAGGGAACCAATGAGCAGTTCTTC.

The chain couples TRBV19 to TRBJ1-1; D call uncertain. The germline V and J ends were trimmed by 4 bases and 1 base, with 7 bases remaining between them. The CDR3 length is 13 residues. CDR1 LNHDA and CDR2 SQIVND come from the germline V gene (reference sequence). The CDR3 reads CASSTTRNTEAFF. As DNA, the CDR3 is TGTGCCAGTAGTACCACACGGAACACTGAAGCTTTCTTT.

The chain carries TRBV5-1 and TRBJ2-7; D might be TRBD2 (7 bases). The germline V gene has CDR1 SGHRS and CDR2 YFSETQ. V was shortened by 0 bases and J by 4 bases, with 17 bases between the two germline ends. The CDR3 loop spans 16 amino acids. DNA for the CDR3: TGCGCCAGCAGCTTGGTATCGGGGGGCGTTTGGTACGAGCAGTACTTC. This translates into CASSLVSGGVWYEQYF.

The chain combines TRBV7-9 with TRBJ1-1; 9 nucleotides match TRBD1. J gave up 3 bases and V 1 base, and 6 bases lay outside the gene matches. This CDR3 contains 16 residues. In germline, CDR1 is SEHNR, CDR2 FQNEAQ (reference sequence). The CDR3 nucleotides are TGTGCCAGCAGCTTAGACCCGGGACAGGGAGACACTGAAGCTTTCTTT. Amino acid sequence: CASSLDPGQGDTEAFF.

This sequence joins TRBV19 and TRBJ2-3; maybe TRBD2 (6 bases). CDR3 length: 15 residues. Germline CDR1 is LNHDA and CDR2 is SQIVND (reference sequence). V was cut by 6 bases and J by 2 bases, with 15 bases left in between. The chain's CDR3 is CASRPGGIDTDTQYF. In DNA form, the CDR3 reads TGTGCCAGTAGGCCTGGGGGGATTGACACAGATACGCAGTATTTT.